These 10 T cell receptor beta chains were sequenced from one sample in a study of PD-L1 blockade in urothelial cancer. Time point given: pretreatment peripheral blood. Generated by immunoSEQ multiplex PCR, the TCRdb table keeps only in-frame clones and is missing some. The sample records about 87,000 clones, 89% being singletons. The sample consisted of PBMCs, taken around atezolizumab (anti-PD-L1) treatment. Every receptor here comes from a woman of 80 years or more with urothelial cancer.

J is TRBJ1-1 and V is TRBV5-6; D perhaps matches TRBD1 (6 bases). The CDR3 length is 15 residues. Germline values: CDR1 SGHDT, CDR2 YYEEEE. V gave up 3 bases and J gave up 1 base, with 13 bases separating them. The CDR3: CASSSSRTANTEAFF. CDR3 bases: TGTGCCAGCAGCTCCTCTCGGACAGCGAACACTGAAGCTTTCTTT.

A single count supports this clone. The CDR3 DNA sequence: TGTGCCAGCAGTTCACAAACCTACGAGCAGTACTTC. It specifies CASSSQTYEQYF. This chain connects TRBV6-6 to TRBJ2-7, with unresolved D. Germline V gene lookup returns CDR1 MNHNY and CDR2 SVGAGI (reference sequence). This CDR3 region has 12 residues. V was clipped by 4 bases and J by 2 bases, with 6 bases between them.

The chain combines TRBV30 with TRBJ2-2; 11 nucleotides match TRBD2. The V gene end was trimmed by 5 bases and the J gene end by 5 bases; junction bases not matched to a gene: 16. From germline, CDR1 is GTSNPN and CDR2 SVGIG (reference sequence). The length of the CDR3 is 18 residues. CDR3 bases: TGTGCCTGGCGCGGACGTAGCGGGAGGGCCCTTTTAACCGGGGAGCTGTTTTTT. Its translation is CAWRGRSGRALLTGELFF.

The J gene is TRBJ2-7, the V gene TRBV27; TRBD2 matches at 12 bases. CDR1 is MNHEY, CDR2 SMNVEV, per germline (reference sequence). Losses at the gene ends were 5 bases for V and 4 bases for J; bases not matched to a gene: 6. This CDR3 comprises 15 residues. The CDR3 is CASSGRTSGDYEQYF. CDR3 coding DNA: TGTGCCAGCAGTGGCCGGACTAGCGGGGATTACGAGCAGTACTTC.

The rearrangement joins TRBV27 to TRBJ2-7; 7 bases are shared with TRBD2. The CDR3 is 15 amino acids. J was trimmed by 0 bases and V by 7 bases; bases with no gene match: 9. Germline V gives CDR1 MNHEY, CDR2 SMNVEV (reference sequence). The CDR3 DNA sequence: TGTGCCAGCAAAACTTGGGGGACTAACTCCTACGAGCAGTACTTC. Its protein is CASKTWGTNSYEQYF.

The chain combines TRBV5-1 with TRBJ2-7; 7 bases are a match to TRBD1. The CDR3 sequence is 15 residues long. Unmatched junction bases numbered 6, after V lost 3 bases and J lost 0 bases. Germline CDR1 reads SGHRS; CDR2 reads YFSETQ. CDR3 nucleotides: TGCGCCAGCAGCTCAAGGGACAGCCCCTCCTACGAGCAGTACTTC. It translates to CASSSRDSPSYEQYF.

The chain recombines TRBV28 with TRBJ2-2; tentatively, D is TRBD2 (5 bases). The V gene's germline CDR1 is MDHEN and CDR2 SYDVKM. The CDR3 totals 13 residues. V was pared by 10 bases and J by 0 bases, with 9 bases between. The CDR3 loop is CATGEPNTGELFF. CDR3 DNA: TGTGCCACCGGGGAGCCGAACACCGGGGAGCTGTTTTTT. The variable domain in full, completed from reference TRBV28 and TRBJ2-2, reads DVKVTQSSRYLVKRTGEKVFLECVQDMDHENMFWYRQDPGLGLRLIYFSYDVKMKEKGDIPEGYSVSREKKERFSLILESASTNQTSMYLCATGEPNTGELFFGEGSRLTVL.

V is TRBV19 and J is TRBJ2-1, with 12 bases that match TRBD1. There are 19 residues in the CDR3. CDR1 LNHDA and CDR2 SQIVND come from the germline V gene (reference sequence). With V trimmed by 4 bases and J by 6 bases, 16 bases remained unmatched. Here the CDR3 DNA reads TGTGCCAGTAGTACTCTCCGGGGAAACCCGGGACAGGGGGCCAATGAGCAGTTCTTC. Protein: CASSTLRGNPGQGANEQFF.

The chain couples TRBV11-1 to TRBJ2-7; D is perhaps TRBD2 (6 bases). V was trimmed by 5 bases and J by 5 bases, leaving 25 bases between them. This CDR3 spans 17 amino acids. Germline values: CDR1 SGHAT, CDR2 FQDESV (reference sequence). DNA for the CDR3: TGTGCCAGCAGCCCCGACGACTGGCGGGAAACTCCGCACGAGCAGTACTTC. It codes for CASSPDDWRETPHEQYF. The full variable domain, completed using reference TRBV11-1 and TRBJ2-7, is EAEVAQSPRYKITEKSQAVAFWCDPISGHATLYWYRQILGQGPELLVQFQDESVVDDSQLPKDRFSAERLKGVDSTLKIQPAELGDSAMYLCASSPDDWRETPHEQYFGPGTRLTVT.

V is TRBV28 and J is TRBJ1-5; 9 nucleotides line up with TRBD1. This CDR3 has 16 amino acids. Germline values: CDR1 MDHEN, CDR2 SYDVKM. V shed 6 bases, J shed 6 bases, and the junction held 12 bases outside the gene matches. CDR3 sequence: CASRLSGTGFGQPQHF. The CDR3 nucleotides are TGTGCCAGCAGACTCTCCGGGACAGGGTTCGGTCAGCCCCAGCATTTT.